Following are 15 T cell receptor beta chains from one sample sequenced in a study of blood T cell repertoires in COVID-19. Profiled with immunoSEQ multiplex PCR; TCRdb holds only in-frame clones, not every one. This sample has about 59,000 clones, with over 70% found just once. Sequencing was carried out using peripheral blood. These receptors all come from a woman in her 70s with acute or convalescent COVID-19.

The J gene is TRBJ2-3, the V gene TRBV6-5, with TRBD2 as a possible D gene (5 bases). Per germline, CDR1 MNHEY and CDR2 SVGAGI. This CDR3 comprises 13 residues. The V end was cut by 2 bases, the J end by 8 bases, with 11 bases between. The CDR3 bases are TGTGCCAGCAGTTACACTTTCGAGGGTACGCAGTATTTT. Translated: CASSYTFEGTQYF.

The sample holds a few counts of this clone. The chain employs TRBV3-1 (or the pseudogene TRBV3-2) and TRBJ1-1; 8 nucleotides agree with TRBD1. Germline CDR1 is LGHDT and CDR2 is YNNKEL (reference sequence). The junction had 6 bases not matched to a gene; V was cut back by 5 bases and J by 4 bases. The CDR3 is made up of 14 amino acids. The CDR3, as DNA: TGTGCCAGCAGCGCGCAGGGGGCTGGCACTGAAGCTTTCTTT. Translated: CASSAQGAGTEAFF.

The V gene is TRBV5-4, the J gene TRBJ1-2, with D possibly TRBD1 on 6 matching bases. Germline V gives CDR1 SGHNT, CDR2 YYREEE (reference sequence). The CDR3 totals 18 residues. Trimming stripped 2 bases from V and 6 bases from J, with 26 bases between. The CDR3, as DNA: TGTGCCAGCAGCTTTGCTTTGGGTTTGCAGGGCTCAGGGGATGGCTACACCTTC. Translation gives CASSFALGLQGSGDGYTF.

V is TRBV27 and J is TRBJ2-5, with 12 bases that match TRBD2. With V trimmed by 5 bases and J by 2 bases, 12 bases remained unmatched. Germline V CDR1 and CDR2: MNHEY, SMNVEV (reference sequence). This CDR3 spans 18 amino acids. CDR3 bases: TGTGCCAGCAGTCCTCTGGGGCTAGCGGGGGGGCGGCAAGAGACCCAGTACTTC. Translating gives CASSPLGLAGGRQETQYF.

The chain couples TRBV6-5 to TRBJ2-3; no clear D gene. V was pared by 7 bases and J by 4 bases, with 6 bases between. The CDR3 covers 11 residues. From germline, CDR1 is MNHEY and CDR2 SVGAGI. The CDR3 coding sequence is TGTGCCAGCATCCAGGCAGATACGCAGTATTTT. Translation: CASIQADTQYF.

The chain carries TRBV24-1 and TRBJ2-2; TRBD1 agrees at 8 bases. This CDR3 has 16 residues. CDR1 KGHDR and CDR2 SFDVKD come from the germline V gene. Trimming at V came to 2 bases and at J to 7 bases, leaving 8 bases not matched to a gene. CDR3 residues: CATSDSRTRGLGELFF. For the CDR3, the DNA is TGTGCCACCAGTGATTCCCGGACCAGGGGGCTCGGGGAGCTGTTTTTT.

The V and J genes are TRBV30 and TRBJ1-2; 7 nucleotides agree with TRBD1. Looked up from germline, CDR1 is GTSNPN and CDR2 is SVGIG (reference sequence). There are 14 residues in the CDR3. The J segment lost 8 bases and the V segment lost 8 bases, leaving 17 bases of the junction unmatched. CDR3 bases: TGTGCCCGTACCCCCCGAGGGGGCGCGGGGGGCTACACCTTC. Its protein product is CARTPRGGAGGYTF.

This chain connects TRBV30 to TRBJ1-5; possibly TRBD1 for D (6 bases). The CDR3 runs 13 residues. V was trimmed by 3 bases and J by 7 bases, leaving 13 bases between them. Germline CDR1 GTSNPN, CDR2 SVGIG (reference sequence). The CDR3 region has the DNA TGTGCCTGGAGCACAGGGATGGGGCAGCCCCAGCATTTT. Protein: CAWSTGMGQPQHF.

This rearrangement joins TRBV9 to TRBJ2-5; D possibly corresponds to TRBD1 (5 bases). The V end lost 0 bases, the J end lost 3 bases, and 9 bases lay between the germline ends. The CDR3 loop spans 14 amino acids. Germline-derived CDR1 and CDR2 are SGDLS and YYNGEE. The CDR3 DNA follows: TGTGCCAGCAGCGTAGGAGGCAGGGAAGAGACCCAGTACTTC. As protein: CASSVGGREETQYF.

J is TRBJ1-1 and V is TRBV19, with a weak D call TRBD1 (5 bases). The germline gives CDR1 LNHDA, CDR2 SQIVND (reference sequence). The CDR3 totals 14 residues. Trimming removed 5 bases from V and 5 bases from J, with 15 bases in between. The CDR3 DNA reads as TGTGCCAGTAGTGACTTCCAGGGTGAGACTGAAGCTTTCTTT. It encodes CASSDFQGETEAFF.

This chain links TRBV5-4 with TRBJ2-2; no reliable D call. Trimming stripped 3 bases from V and 4 bases from J, with 7 bases between. The CDR3 has 13 residues. Germline V gene sequence: CDR1 SGHNT, CDR2 YYREEE (reference sequence). Here the CDR3 DNA reads TGTGCCAGCAGCTCAATTTCCACCGGGGAGCTGTTTTTT. Translating gives CASSSISTGELFF.

J is TRBJ1-4 and V is TRBV10-3, with 8 bases that match TRBD1. Per germline, CDR1 ENHRY and CDR2 SYGVKD. The CDR3 contains 12 residues. Germline trimming cut 11 bases from V and 10 bases from J; bases unmatched to any gene: 9. CDR3 amino acids: CAAQGTGGKLFF. CDR3 DNA sequence: TGTGCCGCTCAAGGGACAGGTGGAAAACTGTTTTTT.

The chain uses TRBV23-1 and TRBJ1-2; D gene unclear. TRBV23-1 is sorted into the ORF group, with uncertain function. The CDR3 runs to 17 residues. Trimming took off 3 bases at V and 0 bases at J, with 17 bases between the two ends. The CDR3 loop is CASSQPTRLKANYGYTF. As DNA, the CDR3 is TGCGCCAGCAGTCAGCCAACGCGACTGAAAGCTAACTATGGCTACACCTTC.

The count of this clone is one. V usage is TRBV10-1 and J usage is TRBJ2-1; 8 nucleotides agree with TRBD1. The junction had 3 bases not matched to a gene; V was cut back by 4 bases and J by 1 base. Per the germline V gene, CDR1 is WNHNN and CDR2 is SYGVQD (reference sequence). The CDR3 has 15 amino acids. The CDR3 protein is CASSVNRGSYNEQFF. The DNA for the CDR3 is TGCGCCAGCAGTGTGAACAGGGGGTCCTACAATGAGCAGTTCTTC.

The chain employs TRBV24-1 and TRBJ1-2, with TRBD1 identical over 7 bases. CDR3 size: 14 residues. Losses at the gene ends were 6 bases for V and 4 bases for J; bases not matched to a gene: 7. Germline V lookup: CDR1 KGHDR, CDR2 SFDVKD. CDR3 in DNA: TGTGCCACCAGTCCCAGGGGGGCTGGCTATGGCTACACCTTC. Its translation: CATSPRGAGYGYTF.